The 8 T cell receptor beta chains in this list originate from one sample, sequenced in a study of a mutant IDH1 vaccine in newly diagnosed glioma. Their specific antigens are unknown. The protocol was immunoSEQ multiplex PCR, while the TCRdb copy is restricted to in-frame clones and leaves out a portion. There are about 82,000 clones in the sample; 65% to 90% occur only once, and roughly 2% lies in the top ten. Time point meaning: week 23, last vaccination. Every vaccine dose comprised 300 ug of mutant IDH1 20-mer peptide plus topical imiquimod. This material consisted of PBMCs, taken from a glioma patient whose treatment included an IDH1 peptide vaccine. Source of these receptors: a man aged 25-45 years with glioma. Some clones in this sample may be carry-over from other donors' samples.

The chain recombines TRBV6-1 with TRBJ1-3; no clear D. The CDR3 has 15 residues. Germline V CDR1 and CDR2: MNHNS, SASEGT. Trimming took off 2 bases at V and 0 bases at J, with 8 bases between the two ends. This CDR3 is CASSELAYSGNTIYF. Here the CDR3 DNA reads TGTGCCAGCAGTGAACTAGCCTACTCTGGAAACACCATATATTTT.

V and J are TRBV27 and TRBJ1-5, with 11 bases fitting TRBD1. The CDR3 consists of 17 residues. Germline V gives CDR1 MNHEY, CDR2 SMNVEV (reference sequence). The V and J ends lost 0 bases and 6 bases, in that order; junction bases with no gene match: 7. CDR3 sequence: CASSLSGGQGAGQPQHF. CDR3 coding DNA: TGTGCCAGCAGTTTATCTGGTGGACAGGGGGCAGGTCAGCCCCAGCATTTT.

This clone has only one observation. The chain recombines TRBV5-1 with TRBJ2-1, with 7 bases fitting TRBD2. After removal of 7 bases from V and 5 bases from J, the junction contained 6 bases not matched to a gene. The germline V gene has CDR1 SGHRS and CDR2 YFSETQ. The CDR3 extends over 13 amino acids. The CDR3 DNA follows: TGCGCCAGCCGACTAGCCTTGAACAATGAGCAGTTCTTC. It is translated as CASRLALNNEQFF.

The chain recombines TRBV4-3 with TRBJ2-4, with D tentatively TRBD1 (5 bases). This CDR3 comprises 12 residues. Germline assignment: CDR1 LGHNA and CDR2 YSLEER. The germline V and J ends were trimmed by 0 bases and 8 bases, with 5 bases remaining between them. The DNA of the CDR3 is TGCGCCAGCAGCCAAGAAGGGGACATTCAGTACTTC. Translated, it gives CASSQEGDIQYF.

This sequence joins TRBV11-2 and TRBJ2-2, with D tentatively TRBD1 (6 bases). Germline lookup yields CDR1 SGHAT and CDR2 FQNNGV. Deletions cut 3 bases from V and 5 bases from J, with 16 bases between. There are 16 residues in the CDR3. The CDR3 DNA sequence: TGTGCCAGCAGCTTTGGCCGAGCGAGGGGGACCGGGGAGCTGTTTTTT. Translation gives CASSFGRARGTGELFF.

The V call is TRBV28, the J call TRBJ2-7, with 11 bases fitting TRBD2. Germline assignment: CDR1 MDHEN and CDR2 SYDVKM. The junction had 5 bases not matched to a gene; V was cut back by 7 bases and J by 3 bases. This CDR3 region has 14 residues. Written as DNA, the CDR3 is TGTGCCAGCATTCCTAGCGGGAGGAACTACGAGCAGTACTTC. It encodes CASIPSGRNYEQYF.

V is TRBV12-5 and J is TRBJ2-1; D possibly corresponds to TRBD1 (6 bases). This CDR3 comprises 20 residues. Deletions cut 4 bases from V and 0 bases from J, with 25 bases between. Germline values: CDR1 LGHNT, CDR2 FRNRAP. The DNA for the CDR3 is TGTGCTAGTGGTTATACAGGGAACATATGGTCACGAAGCTCCTACAATGAGCAGTTCTTC. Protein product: CASGYTGNIWSRSSYNEQFF.

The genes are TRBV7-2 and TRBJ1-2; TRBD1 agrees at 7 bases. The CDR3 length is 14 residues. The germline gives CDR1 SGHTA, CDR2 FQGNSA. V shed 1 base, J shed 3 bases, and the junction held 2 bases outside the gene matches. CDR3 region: CASSLVGGYYGYTF. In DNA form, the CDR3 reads TGTGCCAGCAGCTTAGTAGGGGGCTACTATGGCTACACCTTC.